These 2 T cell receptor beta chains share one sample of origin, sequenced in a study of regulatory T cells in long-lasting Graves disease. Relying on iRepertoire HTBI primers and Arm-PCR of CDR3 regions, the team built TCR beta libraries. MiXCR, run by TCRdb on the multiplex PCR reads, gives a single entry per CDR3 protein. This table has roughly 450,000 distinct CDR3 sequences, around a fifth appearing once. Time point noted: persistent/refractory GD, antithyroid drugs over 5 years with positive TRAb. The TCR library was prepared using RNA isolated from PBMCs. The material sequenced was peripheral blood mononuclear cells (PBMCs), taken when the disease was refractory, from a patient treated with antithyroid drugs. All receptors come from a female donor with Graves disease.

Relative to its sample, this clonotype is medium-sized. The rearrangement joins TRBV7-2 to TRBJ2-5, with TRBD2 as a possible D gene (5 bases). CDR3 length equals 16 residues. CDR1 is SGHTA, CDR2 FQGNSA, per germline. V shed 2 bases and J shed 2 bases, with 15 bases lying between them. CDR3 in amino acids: CASSLFAGSEQETQYF. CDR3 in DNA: TGTGCCAGCAGCTTATTCGCCGGTAGCGAGCAAGAGACCCAGTACTTC. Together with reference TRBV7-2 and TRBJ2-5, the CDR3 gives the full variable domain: GAGVSQSPSNKVTEKGKDVELRCDPISGHTALYWYRQSLGQGLEFLIYFQGNSAPDKSGLPSDRFSAERTGGSVSTLTIQRTQQEDSAVYLCASSLFAGSEQETQYFGPGTRLLVL.

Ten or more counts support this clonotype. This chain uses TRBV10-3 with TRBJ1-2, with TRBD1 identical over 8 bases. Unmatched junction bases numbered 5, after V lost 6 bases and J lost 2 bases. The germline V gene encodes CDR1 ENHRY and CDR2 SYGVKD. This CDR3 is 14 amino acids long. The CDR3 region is CAISSGQENYGYTF. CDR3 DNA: TGTGCCATCAGCTCGGGACAGGAAAACTATGGCTACACCTTC.